One sample yielded the 5 T cell receptor beta chains listed below, sequenced in a study of metastatic and nonmetastatic thyroid tumors. Patients had received no treatment of any kind before thyroid surgery. MiXCR reprocessed the PCR reads for TCRdb. The table has some 40,000 clones, 18% seen once. Sequenced: tumor tissue. The receptors derive from a female donor with papillary thyroid cancer or a benign thyroid nodule (not recorded which). Some clones in this sample may be carry-over from other donors' samples.

Only one count was recorded for this clone. An end of the junction differs from the germline gene, which may be a read error. The chain combines TRBV5-1 with TRBJ2-7; 8 bases are shared with TRBD1. The CDR3 is 15 amino acids. Germline CDR1 reads SGHRS; CDR2 reads YFSETQ. The CDR3 coding sequence is TGCGCCAGCAGCATCCCGACAGGGGTCGCGGACGAGCATTACTTC. Encoded protein: CASSIPTGVADEHYF.

The chain combines TRBV6-1 with TRBJ2-7, with D maybe TRBD2 (5 bases). Germline V gene lookup returns CDR1 MNHNS and CDR2 SASEGT. V lost 2 bases and J lost 6, with 17 bases in between. This CDR3 is built from 15 residues. The CDR3 loop is CASSERDPRGPEQYF. Here the CDR3 DNA reads TGTGCCAGCAGTGAACGGGATCCTAGAGGCCCCGAGCAGTACTTC.

This clone came up many times. The J gene is TRBJ2-3, the V gene TRBV12-3 or TRBV12-4, with D maybe TRBD2 (5 bases). The CDR3 covers 13 residues. Trimming removed 5 bases at V and 9 bases at J, with 15 bases between. The CDR3 nucleotides read TGTGCCAGCAGTCCCGCCCGGGGTTGGACGCAGTATTTT. Translation: CASSPARGWTQYF.

At least ten counts were recorded for this clone. V gene TRBV11-2 combines with J gene TRBJ2-5; D call uncertain. The germline V gene has CDR1 SGHAT and CDR2 FQNNGV. With 2 bases removed from V and 4 bases from J, the gap between germline ends came to 14 bases. CDR3 length: 15 residues. The CDR3: CASSLSTASRETQYF. Here the CDR3 DNA reads TGTGCCAGCAGCTTATCGACCGCTAGTCGAGAGACCCAGTACTTC.

J is TRBJ1-3 and V is TRBV28; 7 bases are a match to TRBD1. The V segment lost 5 bases and the J segment 0 bases; nucleotides outside the gene matches: 7. CDR3 size: 16 residues. The germline V gene has CDR1 MDHEN and CDR2 SYDVKM. This chain's CDR3 is CASSPATGTSGNTIYF. Written as DNA, the CDR3 is TGTGCCAGCAGTCCGGCGACAGGGACCTCTGGAAACACCATATATTTT.